Here is one T cell receptor beta chain with its context. Its antigen is unidentified. CDR3 length equals 14 residues. The germline V gene encodes CDR1 MNHNS and CDR2 SASEGT. V shed 6 bases and J shed 4 bases, with 16 bases lying between them. This record comes from a study of vaccination and CD4 T cells after COVID-19. Study results and limitations: Median SARS-CoV-2-reactive clonotypes rose from roughly 22 to 38, not significantly.

Oncomine TCR Beta short-read sequencing was applied to DNA from cultured CD4+ T cells. From the PCR reads, TCRdb called clonotypes with MiXCR, one entry per CDR3 protein. The repertoire includes thousands of distinct CDR3 sequences, 21% of them detected once, and 9.1% sits in the top ten. Treatment described: roughly 11-day PBMC culture with coronavirus spike peptide pools or control peptides (ViraFEST assay). US Alpha, Beta and Delta variants postdated the positive PCR dates, which ran from March to December 2020. V gene TRBV6-1 combines with J gene TRBJ2-7, with D perhaps TRBD1 or TRBD2 (6 bases each). The sequence came from a human donor who had recovered from COVID-19. The sample here was CD4+ T cells from blood, cultured in vitro, taken after SARS-CoV-2 vaccination. The CDR3 coding sequence is TGTGCCAGCAGCCTGAGGGGGGTTACATACGAGCAGTACTTC. Protein: CASSLRGVTYEQYF.